The clone carrying this TCR beta chain was observed a handful of times. The antigen is not known. This record comes from a study of beta chain features in type 1 diabetes. The germline V gene encodes CDR1 SNHLY and CDR2 FYNNEI. This CDR3 contains 14 residues. The V and J ends lost 3 bases and 5 bases respectively, with 11 bases between them. Study-wide points: Insertion counts at VDJ junctions were lower in type 1 diabetes patients, who also showed more deletions there.

Reverse transcribing all isolated RNA meant expressed TCRB transcripts were sequenced. This table comes from immunoSEQ multiplex PCR, and its TCRdb copy is limited to in-frame clones, with some not included. The top ten clones hold 0.65% of a sample with some 150,000 clones, over 8% of them seen once. Purity above 95% was achieved in all sorted populations. This clonotype was sampled from a woman in her thirties or forties in good health. The sample consisted of central memory CD4+ T cells from blood. V is TRBV2 and J is TRBJ1-3; D unresolved. The CDR3 DNA reads TGTGCCAGCAGTGAGTTTCGGGGAAGAAACACCATATATTTT. Encoded protein: CASSEFRGRNTIYF.